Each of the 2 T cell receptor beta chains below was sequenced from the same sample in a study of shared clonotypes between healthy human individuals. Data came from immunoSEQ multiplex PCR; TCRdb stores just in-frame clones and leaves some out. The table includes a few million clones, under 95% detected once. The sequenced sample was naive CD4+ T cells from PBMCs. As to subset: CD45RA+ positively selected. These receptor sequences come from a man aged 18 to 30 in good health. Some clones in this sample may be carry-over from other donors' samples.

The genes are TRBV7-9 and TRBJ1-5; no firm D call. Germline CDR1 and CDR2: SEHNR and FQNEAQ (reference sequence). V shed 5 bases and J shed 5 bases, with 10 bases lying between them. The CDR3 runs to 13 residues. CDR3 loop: CASSRTPDQPQHF. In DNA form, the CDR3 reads TGTGCCAGCAGCCGTACCCCTGATCAGCCCCAGCATTTT. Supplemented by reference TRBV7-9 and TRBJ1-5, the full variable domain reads DTGVSQNPRHKITKRGQNVTFRCDPISEHNRLYWYRQTLGQGPEFLTYFQNEAQLEKSRLLSDRFSAERPKGSFSTLEIQRTEQGDSAMYLCASSRTPDQPQHFGDGTRLSIL.

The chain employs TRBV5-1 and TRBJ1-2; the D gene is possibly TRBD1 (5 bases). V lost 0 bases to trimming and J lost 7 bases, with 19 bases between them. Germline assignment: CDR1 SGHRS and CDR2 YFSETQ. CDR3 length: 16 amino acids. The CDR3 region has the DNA TGCGCCAGCAGCTTGGGGACTACCAGGGTAGAGCGTGGCTACACCTTC. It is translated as CASSLGTTRVERGYTF.